These T cell receptor beta chains were read from a single sample in a study of response to subunit inactivated influenza vaccine. TCRdb re-derived calls from the RT-PCR reads in MiXCR, one entry per CDR3 protein. The sample consists of hundreds of thousands of distinct CDR3 sequences, approximately 14% of them appearing once. The specimen was PBMCs from blood, collected less than 13 days after vaccination. Every receptor here comes from a man aged 50 or older who received an inactivated influenza vaccine. Both conserved end residues are part of each CDR3. D genes are given only for firm matches. Not all rows give a size; the values are once, few, many and, for expanded clones, a class.

j_call v_call d_call clone_size cdr3_nt cdr3_aa
TRBJ2-7 TRBV2 . . TGTGCCAGCAGTGTAAGTCAGGACTACGAGCAGTACTTC CASSVSQDYEQYF
TRBJ2-1 TRBV12-3/TRBV12-4 . many TGTGCCAGCAGCCAAGGGACCTACAATGAGCAGTTCTTC CASSQGTYNEQFF
TRBJ1-6 TRBV19 . few TGTGCCAGTAGGTTTCGCCACAGCTCCTATAATTCACCCCTCCACTTT CASRFRHSSYNSPLHF
TRBJ1-3 TRBV4-2 . few TGTGCCAGCAGCCAAGATAGGGCGTTCTCTGGAAACACCATATATTTT CASSQDRAFSGNTIYF
TRBJ2-3 TRBV7-8 TRBD2 few TGTGCCAGCAGCTCGGGACTAGCCGCAGCGCAGTATTTT CASSSGLAAAQYF
TRBJ2-1 TRBV7-6 . many TGTGCCAGCAGCTTAGGGGCAGGCCTAAATGAGCAGTTCTTC CASSLGAGLNEQFF
TRBJ2-1 TRBV29-1 TRBD1 many TGCAGCGCCGTGGGACAGGGGTACAATGAGCAGTTCTTC CSAVGQGYNEQFF
TRBJ1-2 TRBV15 TRBD1 few TGTGCCACCAGCACGGACAGGGGGGGCTATGGCTACACCTTC CATSTDRGGYGYTF
TRBJ2-7 TRBV5-1 TRBD1 few TGCGCCAGCAGCGCGGCCGGGACAGGGGGCATCGGGCAGTACTTC CASSAAGTGGIGQYF
TRBJ1-1 TRBV20-1 . . TGCAGTGCTAGTACTCGGTTAAACACTGAAGCTTTCTTT CSASTRLNTEAFF
TRBJ1-2 TRBV7-8 . few TGTGCCAGCAGCCAAAACCGGGGCGGCTACACCTTC CASSQNRGGYTF
TRBJ1-1 TRBV27 . many TGTGCCAGCAGTTTATATTGGCGTGGGAGGGGCATGAACACTGAAGCTTTCTTT CASSLYWRGRGMNTEAFF
TRBJ2-2 TRBV20-1 . . TGCAGTGCTAGAGATGGGGCTACGAACACCGGGGAGCTGTTTTTT CSARDGATNTGELFF
TRBJ2-3 TRBV12-3/TRBV12-4 . few TGTGCCAGCAGTTTAGGTTGGGGGGATAAAGGTACAGATACGCAGTATTTT CASSLGWGDKGTDTQYF
TRBJ2-7 TRBV7-2 . few TGTGCCAGCAGCCCCTTCGGTCCATCTACCTACGAGCAGTACTTC CASSPFGPSTYEQYF
TRBJ2-2 TRBV20-1 . . TGCAGTGCTACGGACGGCATGGGGGAGCTGTTTTTT CSATDGMGELFF
TRBJ2-1 TRBV19 TRBD2 few TGTGCCAGTAAGGGGCAGGGACTAGCGGTCTATGAGCAGTTCTTC CASKGQGLAVYEQFF
TRBJ1-1 TRBV28 . few TGTGCCAGCAGTTTACGGGGACAGAACACTGAAGCTTTCTTT CASSLRGQNTEAFF
TRBJ2-1 TRBV6-5 TRBD1 . TGTGCCAGCAGTTACCGGGACAGGGGAACTGAGCAGTTCTTC CASSYRDRGTEQFF
TRBJ2-1 TRBV28 TRBD2 . TGTGCCAGCAGTTTAATCAGGTTTGCAGCGGGAGAAAGTGAGCAGTTCTTC CASSLIRFAAGESEQFF
TRBJ1-3 TRBV5-1 . . TGCGCCAGCAGCCAAGTCCCAGGGGGAAACACCATATATTTT CASSQVPGGNTIYF
TRBJ2-7 TRBV20-1 . . TGCAGTGCTAGCCTCAGGGCCGCGAGAAACGAGCAGTACTTC CSASLRAARNEQYF
TRBJ1-1 TRBV6-2/TRBV6-3 . . TGTGCCAGCAGTTCTATTAGGACTGAAGCTTTCTTT CASSSIRTEAFF
TRBJ1-1 TRBV3-1 . . TGTGCCAGCAGCCTCGATGGGGTGGGCACTGAAGCTTTCTTT CASSLDGVGTEAFF
TRBJ1-2 TRBV4-1 . . TGCGCCAGCAGCCAAGATTTCCGGCTCCCCGTCTATGGCTACACCTTC CASSQDFRLPVYGYTF
TRBJ2-5 TRBV4-2 . many TGTGCCAGCAGCCAGGGCAGAGAAGAGACCCAGTACTTC CASSQGREETQYF
TRBJ1-1 TRBV2 . . TGTGCCAGCAGTGAATTCGGCAGGGTGCCTGAAGCTTTCTTT CASSEFGRVPEAFF
TRBJ2-7 TRBV28 TRBD1 few TGTGCCAGCAGTACTCGGGGACAGGGCCGCTCCTACGAGCAGTACTTC CASSTRGQGRSYEQYF
TRBJ2-5 TRBV10-3 TRBD1 . TGTGCCATCAGTGAGGGACAGGGCCAAGAGACCCAGTACTTC CAISEGQGQETQYF
TRBJ1-6 TRBV7-2 . . TGTGCCAGCAGCGTAGGAGGGGCCCCGTCGGACTCACCCCTCCACTTT CASSVGGAPSDSPLHF
TRBJ2-7 TRBV15 . . TGTGCCACCACCGAAGGCAAGGGTTTCTACGAGCAGTACTTC CATTEGKGFYEQYF
TRBJ2-1 TRBV2 TRBD2 . TGTGCCAGCAGCTCGGGGACTAGCGGGATTTCTGAGCAGTTCTTC CASSSGTSGISEQFF
TRBJ2-3 TRBV4-1 TRBD2 . TGCGCCAGCAGCCTTAGCGGGGTGGAGGCAGATACGCAGTATTTT CASSLSGVEADTQYF
TRBJ2-1 TRBV9 . . TGTGCCAGCAGCGTAGGAGGCGGGACTGGCAATGAGCAGTTCTTC CASSVGGGTGNEQFF
TRBJ2-3 TRBV7-8 TRBD2 few TGTGCCAGCAGCTTAGCCCGGGGGGGCCGCGCAGATACGCAGTATTTT CASSLARGGRADTQYF
TRBJ2-3 TRBV27 TRBD2 . TGTGCCAGCAGTTTAACTAGCGGGAGTGGAGGTACGCAGTATTTT CASSLTSGSGGTQYF
TRBJ2-5 TRBV7-2 . . TGTGCCAGCAGCTTCGCGAGGAGCCAAGAGACCCAGTACTTC CASSFARSQETQYF
TRBJ1-1 TRBV9 . few TGTGCCAGCAGCGTAGTTGGGGACACTGAAGCTTTCTTT CASSVVGDTEAFF
TRBJ1-6 TRBV11-2 . . TGTGCCAGCAGCGTCGGACAGACCCTTAATTCACCCCTCCACTTT CASSVGQTLNSPLHF
TRBJ2-7 TRBV12-3/TRBV12-4 TRBD1 few TGTGCCAGCAGTTTAATTGGACAGGGGTTCTCCTACGAGCAGTACTTC CASSLIGQGFSYEQYF
TRBJ2-7 TRBV20-1 . few TGCAGTGCTAGCGTCCCCGGAACCTACGAGCAGTACTTC CSASVPGTYEQYF